What follows are 30 T cell receptor beta chains derived from one specimen sequenced in a study of OX40 agonist ivuxolimab in advanced cancers. The repertoire was sequenced with immunoSEQ multiplex PCR; TCRdb's copy has only in-frame clones and lacks some. The sample includes 50,000 to 70,000 clones, roughly 84% of them seen just once. This specimen consisted of CD4+ or CD8+ T cells sorted from blood, obtained in a trial of the OX40 agonist ivuxolimab. The receptors originated from an adult with an advanced solid tumor such as melanoma, head and neck, liver or kidney cancer.

The J gene is TRBJ2-6, the V gene TRBV27, with D possibly being TRBD1 (6 bases). The length of the CDR3 is 17 residues. V dropped 2 bases and J dropped 2 bases, with 13 bases sitting between them. Germline V CDR1 and CDR2: MNHEY, SMNVEV (reference sequence). CDR3 residues: CASSLSRGRTGANVLTF. CDR3 DNA: TGTGCCAGCAGTTTAAGTAGGGGGAGAACTGGGGCCAACGTCCTGACTTTC.

In its sample, this clone was seen a few times. The CDR3 nucleotides are TGTGCCAGCAGCTTAAGTCGGGCCAGCCCCCAAAATGAGCAGTTCTTC. It specifies CASSLSRASPQNEQFF. This chain links TRBV11-2 with TRBJ2-1; D is ambiguous. Germline CDR1 is SGHAT and CDR2 is FQNNGV. With 2 bases removed from V and 7 bases from J, the gap between germline ends came to 18 bases. The CDR3 sequence is 16 residues long.

The chain joins TRBV5-4 to TRBJ1-3, with D possibly matching TRBD1 (6 bases). CDR3 length equals 15 residues. Between the trimmed V and J ends, which lost 4 bases and 8 bases, there was a span of 19 bases. CDR1 and CDR2 from the germline V gene are SGHNT and YYREEE (reference sequence). CDR3 in amino acids: CASSQDVAGADTIYF. CDR3 in DNA: TGTGCCAGCAGCCAAGATGTAGCAGGGGCGGACACCATATATTTT.

The rearrangement joins TRBV9 to TRBJ2-7; 7 nucleotides line up with TRBD2. The CDR3 spans 14 residues. Germline V gene data show CDR1 as SGDLS and CDR2 as YYNGEE. The V segment lost 5 bases and the J segment 7 bases; nucleotides outside the gene matches: 12. In nucleotides, the CDR3 is TGTGCCAGCAGTGGTGGGGGAGGGAGTGGGGAGCAGTACTTC. The encoded protein is CASSGGGGSGEQYF.

The chain carries TRBV28 and TRBJ1-2, with D perhaps matching TRBD1 (5 bases). Trimming removed 7 bases at V and 4 bases at J, with 19 bases between. The length of the CDR3 is 15 residues. Germline loops: CDR1 MDHEN, CDR2 SYDVKM. CDR3 region: CASTSQSAGVYGYTF. The CDR3 nucleotides are TGTGCCAGCACCTCTCAATCGGCGGGGGTCTATGGCTACACCTTC.

This sequence joins TRBV28 and TRBJ1-1, with TRBD1 matching 9 bases. Germline V CDR1 and CDR2: MDHEN, SYDVKM. CDR3 length equals 16 residues. Trimming cost V 4 bases and J 1 base; bases outside gene matches: 7. CDR3 nucleotide sequence: TGTGCCAGCAGTTCCCACAGGGGGCAAAGGAACACTGAAGCTTTCTTT. This codes for CASSSHRGQRNTEAFF. The entire variable domain, with the rest obtained from reference TRBV28 and TRBJ1-1, is as follows: DVKVTQSSRYLVKRTGEKVFLECVQDMDHENMFWYRQDPGLGLRLIYFSYDVKMKEKGDIPEGYSVSREKKERFSLILESASTNQTSMYLCASSSHRGQRNTEAFFGQGTRLTVV.

Here the CDR3 DNA reads TGTGCCAGCAGCTCGTCCTGGGGGGCAGGGGAAGAAGCTTTCTTT. This encodes CASSSSWGAGEEAFF. V gene TRBV7-2 combines with J gene TRBJ1-1, with D tentatively TRBD1 (6 bases). Per germline, CDR1 SGHTA and CDR2 FQGNSA. CDR3 length: 15 residues. Trimming removed 4 bases at V and 8 bases at J, with 20 bases between.

The V call is TRBV6-5, the J call TRBJ1-1; possibly TRBD1 for D (6 bases). Trimming pared 0 bases from V and 6 bases from J, leaving 11 bases between. The CDR3 covers 14 residues. Germline loops: CDR1 MNHEY, CDR2 SVGAGI. CDR3 loop: CASSYSNKGAEAFF. CDR3 nucleotides: TGTGCCAGCAGTTACTCGAATAAGGGGGCTGAAGCTTTCTTT.

This chain links TRBV6-6 with TRBJ1-2; D not resolved. CDR1 is MNHNY, CDR2 SVGAGI, per germline (reference sequence). The length of the CDR3 is 13 residues. V was cut by 2 bases and J by 4 bases, with 8 bases left in between. The CDR3 DNA reads as TGTGCCAGCAGTTACGGCGGACTCTATGGCTACACCTTC. This encodes CASSYGGLYGYTF.

The chain combines TRBV14 with TRBJ2-7; weak D call: TRBD1 (5 bases). CDR3 size: 19 residues. V dropped 0 bases and J dropped 0 bases, with 21 bases sitting between them. CDR1 and CDR2 from the germline V gene are SGHDN and FVKESK. CDR3 amino acids: CASSQEGPWTPISSYEQYF. The DNA of the CDR3 is TGTGCCAGCAGCCAAGAAGGTCCGTGGACACCTATAAGCTCCTACGAGCAGTACTTC.

The chain employs TRBV5-4 and TRBJ2-7; the D gene is possibly TRBD2 (6 bases). The ends were cut back, 0 bases at V and 3 bases at J, with 10 bases in the middle. Germline V gene data show CDR1 as SGHNT and CDR2 as YYREEE (reference sequence). The CDR3 extends over 14 amino acids. The CDR3 DNA follows: TGTGCCAGCAGCTTGGCGGGAGTGTTCTACGAGCAGTACTTC. This sequence encodes CASSLAGVFYEQYF.

The rearrangement uses TRBV5-8 and TRBJ1-2, with D possibly being TRBD1 (5 bases). Germline CDR1 is SGHTS and CDR2 is YDEGEE. The CDR3 runs to 14 residues. V was shortened by 3 bases and J by 12 bases, with 21 bases between the two germline ends. The CDR3 nucleotides are TGTGCCAGCAGCTCAACCGGGACCGAAGAAAGTGACACCTTC. It specifies CASSSTGTEESDTF.

The rearrangement links TRBV6-6 to TRBJ1-1; 12 bases are a match to TRBD1. From germline, CDR1 is MNHNY and CDR2 SVGAGI (reference sequence). Trimming cost V 6 bases and J 7 bases; bases outside gene matches: 12. CDR3 length: 16 amino acids. The CDR3 is CASSPSTGTGGIEAFF. CDR3 DNA sequence: TGTGCCAGCAGCCCATCGACCGGGACAGGGGGCATTGAAGCTTTCTTT.

The rearrangement links TRBV4-2 to TRBJ2-3; TRBD2 matches at 7 bases. The CDR3 spans 16 residues. The germline gives CDR1 LGHNA, CDR2 YNFKEQ. The J segment lost 5 bases and the V segment lost 2 bases, leaving 10 bases of the junction unmatched. This CDR3 is CASSQQAERGGDTQYF. In nucleotides, the CDR3 is TGTGCCAGCAGCCAACAAGCGGAGCGGGGAGGAGATACGCAGTATTTT.

This rearrangement joins TRBV5-4 to TRBJ2-2, with D possibly being TRBD1 (6 bases). Germline-derived CDR1 and CDR2 are SGHNT and YYREEE (reference sequence). The CDR3 runs 15 residues. V was clipped by 3 bases and J by 3 bases, with 12 bases between them. The CDR3 sequence is CASSSGVSDTGELFF. The DNA of the CDR3 is TGTGCCAGCAGCTCAGGGGTATCGGACACCGGGGAGCTGTTTTTT. The complete variable domain, with remaining parts taken from reference TRBV5-4 and TRBJ2-2, reads ETGVTQSPTHLIKTRGQQVTLRCSSQSGHNTVSWYQQALGQGPQFIFQYYREEENGRGNFPPRFSGLQFPNYSSELNVNALELDDSALYLCASSSGVSDTGELFFGEGSRLTVL.

This chain links TRBV7-2 with TRBJ1-1; the D is unclear. Trimming took off 3 bases at V and 0 bases at J, with 8 bases between the two ends. The CDR3 is made up of 14 amino acids. Germline V lookup: CDR1 SGHTA, CDR2 FQGNSA. CDR3 region: CASSFYTLNTEAFF. CDR3 nucleotides: TGTGCCAGCAGCTTCTATACCTTGAACACTGAAGCTTTCTTT.

The table lists this clone with a count of one. The chain couples TRBV29-1 to TRBJ1-3, with TRBD1 matching over 9 bases. Germline values: CDR1 SQVTM, CDR2 ANQGSEA. This CDR3 has 13 residues. V trimming: 6 bases; J trimming: 4 bases; junction bases outside the gene matches: 4. For the CDR3, the DNA is TGCAGCGTCCGACAGGGGGGCGGAAACACCATATATTTT. As protein: CSVRQGGGNTIYF.

V gene TRBV19 combines with J gene TRBJ1-4, with TRBD1 matching 7 bases. Germline CDR1 reads LNHDA; CDR2 reads SQIVND (reference sequence). J was trimmed by 4 bases and V by 5 bases; bases with no gene match: 4. The CDR3 consists of 14 residues. The chain's CDR3 is CASSPRDSNEKLFF. Here the CDR3 DNA reads TGTGCCAGTAGTCCCCGGGACAGTAATGAAAAACTGTTTTTT.

The chain recombines TRBV28 with TRBJ1-1; D is ambiguous. CDR1 and CDR2 (germline): MDHEN, SYDVKM. Trimming shortened V by 5 bases and J by 0 bases, and 13 bases separated the two germline ends. This CDR3 spans 15 amino acids. The CDR3 DNA sequence: TGTGCCAGCAGTCGAGGATCGACGGTGAACACTGAAGCTTTCTTT. It is translated as CASSRGSTVNTEAFF.

The J gene is TRBJ1-5, the V gene TRBV30, with 7 bases aligning to TRBD1. Germline CDR1 GTSNPN, CDR2 SVGIG (reference sequence). Losses at the gene ends were 5 bases for V and 2 bases for J; bases not matched to a gene: 3. The CDR3 spans 13 residues. CDR3 in amino acids: CAWDREGNQPQHF. In nucleotides, the CDR3 is TGTGCCTGGGACAGGGAGGGCAATCAGCCCCAGCATTTT.

The rearrangement links TRBV28 to TRBJ2-7, with TRBD2 matching 11 bases. This CDR3 contains 17 residues. With 4 bases clipped from V and 6 bases from J, the junction kept 14 bases outside the gene matches. Germline CDR1 MDHEN, CDR2 SYDVKM. CDR3 nucleotides: TGTGCCAGCAGTTACTGGGACTTAGCGGGAGGGCCGAGCGAGCAGTACTTC. Encoded protein: CASSYWDLAGGPSEQYF.

J is TRBJ2-3 and V is TRBV6-5; no definite D call. Trimming removed 7 bases from V and 2 bases from J, with 13 bases in between. CDR3 length: 14 amino acids. Germline V lookup: CDR1 MNHEY, CDR2 SVGAGI. CDR3 region: CASTRGPYTDTQYF. The CDR3 nucleotides read TGTGCCAGCACCCGAGGACCCTACACAGATACGCAGTATTTT.

This chain connects TRBV7-2 to TRBJ1-4; 9 bases map to TRBD1. CDR1 is SGHTA and CDR2 is FQGNSA in the germline V gene. The CDR3 length is 16 residues. V gave up 5 bases and J gave up 8 bases; unmatched junction bases: 12. CDR3 sequence: CASSQRSGTGLEKLFF. The CDR3 nucleotides read TGTGCCAGCAGCCAGAGGAGTGGGACAGGGCTAGAAAAACTGTTTTTT.

As concerns this clone: In the same sample, other DNA sequences code for this CDR3. The chain links TRBV5-5 to TRBJ2-1; 10 bases match TRBD2. Germline V lookup: CDR1 SGHKS, CDR2 YYEKEE (reference sequence). V was pared by 5 bases and J by 0 bases, with 2 bases of the junction left unmatched. The CDR3 runs to 15 residues. CDR3 protein: CASSPSGSSYNEQFF. The CDR3 DNA follows: TGTGCCAGCAGTCCTAGCGGGAGCTCCTACAATGAGCAGTTCTTC.

This clone was counted a single time. V gene TRBV19 combines with J gene TRBJ1-4; 8 nucleotides line up with TRBD1. CDR1 and CDR2 from the germline V gene are LNHDA and SQIVND (reference sequence). V shed 5 bases and J 7 bases; nucleotides not matched to a gene: 12. The CDR3 runs 16 residues. The CDR3 reads CASSQTPTGVSEKLFF. The CDR3 nucleotides are TGTGCCAGTAGTCAAACCCCGACAGGGGTGAGTGAAAAACTGTTTTTT.

J is TRBJ1-2 and V is TRBV15, with unresolved D. This CDR3 has 14 residues. The germline V and J ends were trimmed by 0 bases and 2 bases, with 7 bases remaining between them. CDR1 is LNHNV, CDR2 YYDKDF, per germline (reference sequence). CDR3: CATSRDLVNYGYTF. For the CDR3, the DNA is TGTGCCACCAGCAGAGATTTGGTAAACTATGGCTACACCTTC.

This chain joins TRBV11-3 and TRBJ2-1, with D hard to call. The CDR3 length is 13 residues. Per germline, CDR1 SGHNT and CDR2 YENEEA. V dropped 0 bases and J dropped 10 bases, with 10 bases sitting between them. Written as DNA, the CDR3 is TGTGCCAGCAGCTTAGAAGGGCAGTCAGAGCAGTTCTTC. Translation: CASSLEGQSEQFF.

The chain combines TRBV13 with TRBJ2-3; the match to TRBD2 covers 8 bases. V gave up 3 bases and J gave up 3 bases; unmatched junction bases: 11. This CDR3 has 17 residues. Germline lookup yields CDR1 PRHDT and CDR2 FYEKMQ (reference sequence). DNA of the CDR3: TGTGCCAGCAGCTTGGCTCAACTAGCGGTCAGGACAGATACGCAGTATTTT. Translated: CASSLAQLAVRTDTQYF.

This clone was counted once. This sequence joins TRBV5-4 and TRBJ2-2; no clear D. The CDR3 extends over 13 amino acids. Trimming shortened V by 0 bases and J by 3 bases, and 3 bases separated the two germline ends. CDR1 and CDR2 (germline): SGHNT, YYREEE (reference sequence). The CDR3 is CASSLADTGELFF. For the CDR3, the DNA is TGTGCCAGCAGCTTGGCGGACACCGGGGAGCTGTTTTTT.

A few counts support this clone. The chain is built from TRBV18 and TRBJ1-2, with no clear D. The germline CDR1 and CDR2 sequences are KGHSH and LQKENI. V lost 2 bases to trimming and J lost 1 base, with 11 bases between them. The CDR3 is 15 amino acids. In DNA form, the CDR3 reads TGTGCCAGCTCACCAGGGATGGACCGTAACTATGGCTACACCTTC. This gives the protein CASSPGMDRNYGYTF.